This T cell receptor (beta chain) was found in a study of shared clonotypes between healthy human individuals. With V trimmed by 7 bases and J by 7 bases, 12 bases remained unmatched. The germline V gene encodes CDR1 MDHEN and CDR2 SYDVKM. This CDR3 is built from 15 residues. Clones were sequenced by immunoSEQ multiplex PCR, and TCRdb holds only the in-frame ones, with some missing. The sample carries over a million clones, around 78% recorded once. This TCR was sampled from a man aged 18 to 29 in good health. Some clones in this sample may be carry-over from other donors' samples. Sequencing was done on a sample of memory CD4+ T cells from PBMCs. Noted subset: CD45RA-negative fraction. The genes are TRBV28 and TRBJ2-7; TRBD2 matches at 11 bases. The chain's CDR3 is CASTSLAGGPGEQYF. CDR3 in DNA: TGTGCCAGCACTAGTTTAGCGGGAGGGCCGGGGGAGCAGTACTTC.